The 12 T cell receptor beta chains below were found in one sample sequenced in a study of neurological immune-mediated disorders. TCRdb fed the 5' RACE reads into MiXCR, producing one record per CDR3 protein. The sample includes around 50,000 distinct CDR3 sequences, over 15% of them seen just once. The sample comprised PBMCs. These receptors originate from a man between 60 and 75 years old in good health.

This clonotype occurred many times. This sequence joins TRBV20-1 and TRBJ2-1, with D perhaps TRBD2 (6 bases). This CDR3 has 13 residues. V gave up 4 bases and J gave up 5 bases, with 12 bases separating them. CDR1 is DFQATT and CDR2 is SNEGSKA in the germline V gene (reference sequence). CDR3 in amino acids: CSATRTTDNEQFF. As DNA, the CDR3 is TGCAGTGCTACAAGGACTACCGACAATGAGCAGTTCTTC.

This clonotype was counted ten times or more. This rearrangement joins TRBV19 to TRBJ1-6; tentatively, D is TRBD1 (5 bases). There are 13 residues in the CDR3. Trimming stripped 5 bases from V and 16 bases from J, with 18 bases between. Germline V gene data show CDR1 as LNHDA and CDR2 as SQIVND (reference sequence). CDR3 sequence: CASSRGSLIGLHF. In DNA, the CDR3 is TGTGCCAGTAGTCGGGGGAGCCTTATTGGACTCCACTTT.

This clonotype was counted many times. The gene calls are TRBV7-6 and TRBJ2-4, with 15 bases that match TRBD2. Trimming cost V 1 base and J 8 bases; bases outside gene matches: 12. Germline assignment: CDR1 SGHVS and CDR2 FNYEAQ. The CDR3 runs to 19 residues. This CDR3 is CASSLVAGTSGRTSYIQYF. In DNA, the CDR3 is TGTGCCAGCAGCTTAGTGGCCGGGACTAGCGGGAGGACGTCCTACATTCAGTACTTC.

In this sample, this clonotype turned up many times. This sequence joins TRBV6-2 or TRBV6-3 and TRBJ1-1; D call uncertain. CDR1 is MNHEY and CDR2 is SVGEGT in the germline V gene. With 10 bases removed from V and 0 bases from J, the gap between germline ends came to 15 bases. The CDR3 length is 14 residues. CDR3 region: CATYGPGLNTEAFF. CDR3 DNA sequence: TGTGCCACCTACGGGCCCGGCCTGAACACTGAAGCTTTCTTT.

The CDR3 DNA reads as TGTGCCAGCAGCATGACGGGGGTCGGGGAGCTGTTTTTT. Protein sequence: CASSMTGVGELFF. This sequence joins TRBV21-1 and TRBJ2-2; TRBD1, the table's D call, lacks a check against the DNA. TRBV21-1 is marked as a pseudogene. This CDR3 comprises 13 residues.

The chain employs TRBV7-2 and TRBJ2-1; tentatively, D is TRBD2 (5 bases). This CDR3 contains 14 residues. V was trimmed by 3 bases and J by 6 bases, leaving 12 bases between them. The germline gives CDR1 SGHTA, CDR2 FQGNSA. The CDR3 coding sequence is TGTGCCAGCAGCTTGACTAACGGCCTCAATGAGCAGTTCTTC. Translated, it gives CASSLTNGLNEQFF.

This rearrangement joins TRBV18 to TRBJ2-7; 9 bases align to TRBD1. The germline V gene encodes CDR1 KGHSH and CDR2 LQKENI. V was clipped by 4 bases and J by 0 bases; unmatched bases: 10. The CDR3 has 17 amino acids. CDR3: CASSLGSGTGHSYEQYF. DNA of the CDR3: TGTGCCAGCTCACTCGGCTCCGGGACAGGGCACTCCTACGAGCAGTACTTC.

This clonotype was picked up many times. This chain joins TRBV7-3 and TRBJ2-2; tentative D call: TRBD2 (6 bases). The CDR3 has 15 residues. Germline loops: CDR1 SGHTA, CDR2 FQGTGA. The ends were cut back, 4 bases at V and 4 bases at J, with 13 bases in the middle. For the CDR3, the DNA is TGTGCCAGCAGCTCCGGAGGGCCGGGCACCGGGGAGCTGTTTTTT. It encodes CASSSGGPGTGELFF.

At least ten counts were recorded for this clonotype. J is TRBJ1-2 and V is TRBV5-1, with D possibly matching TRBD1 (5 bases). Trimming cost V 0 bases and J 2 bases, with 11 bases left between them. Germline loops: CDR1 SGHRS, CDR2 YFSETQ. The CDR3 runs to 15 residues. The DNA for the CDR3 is TGCGCCAGCAGCTTGGAACAGGCCGCCAACTATGGCTACACCTTC. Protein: CASSLEQAANYGYTF.

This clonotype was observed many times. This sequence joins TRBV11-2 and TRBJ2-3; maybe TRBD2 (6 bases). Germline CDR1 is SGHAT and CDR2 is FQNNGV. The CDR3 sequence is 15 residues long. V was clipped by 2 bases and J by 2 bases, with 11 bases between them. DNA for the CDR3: TGTGCCAGCAGCTTAAGTCAGCGGGTCACAGATACGCAGTATTTT. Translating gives CASSLSQRVTDTQYF.

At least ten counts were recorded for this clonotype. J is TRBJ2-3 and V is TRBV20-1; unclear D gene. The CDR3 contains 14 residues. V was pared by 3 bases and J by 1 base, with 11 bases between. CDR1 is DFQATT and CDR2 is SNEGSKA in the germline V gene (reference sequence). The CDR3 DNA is TGCAGTGCTAGTGACACCTTTGGCACAGATACGCAGTATTTT. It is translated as CSASDTFGTDTQYF.

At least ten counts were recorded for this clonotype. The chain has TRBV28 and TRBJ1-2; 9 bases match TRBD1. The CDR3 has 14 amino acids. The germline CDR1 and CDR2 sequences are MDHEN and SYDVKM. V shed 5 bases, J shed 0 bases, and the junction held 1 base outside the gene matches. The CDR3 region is CASSRDRANYGYTF. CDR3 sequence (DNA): TGTGCCAGCAGTCGGGACAGGGCTAACTATGGCTACACCTTC.